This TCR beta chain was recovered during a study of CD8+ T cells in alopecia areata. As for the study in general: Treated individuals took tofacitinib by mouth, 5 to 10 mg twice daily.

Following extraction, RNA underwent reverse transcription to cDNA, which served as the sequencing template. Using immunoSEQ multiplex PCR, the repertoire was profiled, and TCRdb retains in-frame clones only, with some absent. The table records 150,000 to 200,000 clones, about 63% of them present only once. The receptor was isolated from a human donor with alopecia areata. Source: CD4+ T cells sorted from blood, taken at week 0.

Here the CDR3 reads CSVHQTGSTGELFF. The CDR3 DNA reads TGCAGCGTGCACCAGACAGGTTCCACCGGGGAGCTGTTTTTT. The J gene is TRBJ2-2, the V gene TRBV29-1; D may be TRBD1 (6 bases). CDR3 length equals 14 residues. V gave up 6 bases and J gave up 4 bases, with 15 bases separating them. Germline V gene sequence: CDR1 SQVTM, CDR2 ANQGSEA.